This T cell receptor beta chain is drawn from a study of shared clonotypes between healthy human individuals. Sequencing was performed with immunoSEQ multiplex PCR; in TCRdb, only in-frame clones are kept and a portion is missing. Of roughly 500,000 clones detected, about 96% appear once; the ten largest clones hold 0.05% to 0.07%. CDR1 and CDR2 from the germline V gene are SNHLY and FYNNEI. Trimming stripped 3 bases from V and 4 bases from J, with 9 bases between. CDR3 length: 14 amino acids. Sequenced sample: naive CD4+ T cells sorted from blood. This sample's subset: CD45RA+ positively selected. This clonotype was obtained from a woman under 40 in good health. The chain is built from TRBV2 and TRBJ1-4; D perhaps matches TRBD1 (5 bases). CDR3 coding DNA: TGTGCCAGCAGTGACAGGGTTTTTAATGAAAAACTGTTTTTT. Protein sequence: CASSDRVFNEKLFF.